This T cell receptor beta chain was documented in a study of cytomegalovirus exposure and HLA in healthy donors. Whole-study context: Around 80 million unique TCR sequences came from HLA-typed donors in an early release.

There are 12 residues in the CDR3. The V end lost 7 bases, the J end lost 8 bases, and 14 bases lay between the germline ends. Germline assignment: CDR1 MNHNS and CDR2 SASEGT. Researchers ran the PCR with 60 Vbeta and 13 Jbeta primers. Using immunoSEQ multiplex PCR, the repertoire was profiled, and TCRdb retains in-frame clones only, with some absent. The profile shows roughly 71,000 clones, approximately 80% of them singletons. The sample comprised PBMCs. The receptor was derived from a girl aged 5-17 years in good health and CMV-seropositive. This sequence joins TRBV6-1 and TRBJ1-2; possibly TRBD1 for D (5 bases). The CDR3 protein is CASIGRAAGYTF. The CDR3 DNA is TGTGCCAGCATAGGCAGGGCAGCCGGCTACACCTTC.